Listed here are 21 T cell receptor beta chains from one sample, sequenced in a study of a mutant IDH1 vaccine in newly diagnosed glioma. Time point in this sample: week 35, safety follow-up. With topical imiquimod, each dose of the vaccine consisted of 300 ug of mutant IDH1 20-mer peptide. TCRdb's copy holds only in-frame clones and misses some; the assay was immunoSEQ multiplex PCR. The sample yields 55,000 to 65,000 clones, around 80% seen once. Their target antigens are unknown. The sample was PBMCs, taken from a glioma patient whose treatment included an IDH1 peptide vaccine. These receptors came from a man under 40 with glioma.

This chain connects TRBV25-1 to TRBJ2-2, with D hard to call. This CDR3 comprises 16 residues. Germline V gene lookup returns CDR1 MGHDK and CDR2 SYGVNS. Deletions cut 4 bases from V and 2 bases from J, with 14 bases between. The CDR3 region is CASSGKLYSNTGELFF. CDR3 nucleotides: TGTGCCAGCAGTGGAAAACTGTACAGTAACACCGGGGAGCTGTTTTTT.

The genes are TRBV30 and TRBJ1-3, with TRBD1 as a possible D gene (5 bases). The CDR3 has 14 amino acids. Germline-derived CDR1 and CDR2 are GTSNPN and SVGIG (reference sequence). V was pared by 0 bases and J by 4 bases, with 10 bases between. The CDR3 protein is CAWSVQEFGNTIYF. CDR3 nucleotides: TGTGCCTGGAGTGTACAGGAATTCGGAAACACCATATATTTT.

The count of this clone is one. The CDR3 region has the DNA TGTGCCAGCAGTGAGCTGACAACTAATGAAAAACTGTTTTTT. This sequence encodes CASSELTTNEKLFF. The chain recombines TRBV2 with TRBJ1-4; D remains ambiguous. Germline V CDR1 and CDR2: SNHLY, FYNNEI. The CDR3 consists of 14 residues. The V end lost 3 bases, the J end lost 0 bases, and 5 bases lay between the germline ends.

V gene TRBV5-1 combines with J gene TRBJ1-2, with a weak D call TRBD1 (5 bases). V was cut by 0 bases and J by 6 bases, with 12 bases left in between. The CDR3 has 14 residues. Germline loops: CDR1 SGHRS, CDR2 YFSETQ. The CDR3 spells CASSLGVQGDGYTF. The CDR3 DNA follows: TGCGCCAGCAGCTTGGGCGTCCAAGGGGATGGCTACACCTTC. The full variable domain, in which reference TRBV5-1 and TRBJ1-2 provide the parts outside the CDR3, is KAGVTQTPRYLIKTRGQQVTLSCSPISGHRSVSWYQQTPGQGLQFLFEYFSETQRNKGNFPGRFSGRQFSNSRSEMNVSTLELGDSALYLCASSLGVQGDGYTFGSGTRLTVV.

The chain has TRBV6-1 and TRBJ1-1; TRBD1 is a possible D gene (5 bases). The V gene's germline CDR1 is MNHNS and CDR2 SASEGT. Trimming left V 5 bases short and J 2 bases short, with 15 bases between. The CDR3 totals 15 residues. Here the CDR3 DNA reads TGTGCCAGCAGTATGTGGGGACCCGGTAACACTGAAGCTTTCTTT. Residues: CASSMWGPGNTEAFF.

The rearrangement joins TRBV5-1 to TRBJ2-2, with no clear D. In germline, CDR1 is SGHRS, CDR2 YFSETQ. V was trimmed by 4 bases and J by 2 bases, leaving 12 bases between them. The CDR3 totals 15 residues. The CDR3 region is CASSPGNSNTGELFF. The CDR3 nucleotides are TGCGCCAGCAGCCCTGGCAACTCAAACACCGGGGAGCTGTTTTTT.

The rearrangement uses TRBV5-1 and TRBJ2-1; 8 positions match TRBD1. Losses at the gene ends were 2 bases for V and 9 bases for J; bases not matched to a gene: 16. Germline values: CDR1 SGHRS, CDR2 YFSETQ. This CDR3 is 17 amino acids long. The CDR3 sequence is CASSFQLPGQANSEQFF. The DNA of the CDR3 is TGCGCCAGCAGCTTCCAACTCCCGGGACAGGCTAATAGTGAGCAGTTCTTC.

This chain connects TRBV5-6 to TRBJ2-7; TRBD1 agrees at 9 bases. V shed 4 bases, J shed 3 bases, and the junction held 5 bases outside the gene matches. The CDR3 has 14 amino acids. Germline CDR1 reads SGHDT; CDR2 reads YYEEEE. The CDR3 protein is CASSQGQGYYEQYF. The CDR3 DNA reads TGTGCCAGCAGCCAGGGACAGGGATACTACGAGCAGTACTTC.

The chain recombines TRBV5-1 with TRBJ1-2; 7 positions agree with TRBD1. The CDR3 runs to 13 residues. Trimming removed 2 bases from V and 6 bases from J; junction bases left unmatched: 4. The V gene's germline CDR1 is SGHRS and CDR2 YFSETQ. CDR3 sequence reads: CASSLGGGNGYTF. The CDR3 coding sequence is TGCGCCAGCAGCTTAGGGGGCGGTAATGGCTACACCTTC. The full variable domain, with the rest looked up from reference TRBV5-1 and TRBJ1-2, is KAGVTQTPRYLIKTRGQQVTLSCSPISGHRSVSWYQQTPGQGLQFLFEYFSETQRNKGNFPGRFSGRQFSNSRSEMNVSTLELGDSALYLCASSLGGGNGYTFGSGTRLTVV.

The chain is built from TRBV2 and TRBJ2-1; 8 bases are shared with TRBD1. CDR1 is SNHLY and CDR2 is FYNNEI in the germline V gene. With 5 bases clipped from V and 4 bases from J, the junction kept 4 bases outside the gene matches. This CDR3 region has 14 residues. The CDR3 reads CASSTGGNYNEQFF. CDR3 nucleotides: TGTGCCAGCAGTACAGGGGGAAATTACAATGAGCAGTTCTTC.

This chain links TRBV19 with TRBJ2-2; 8 bases line up with TRBD2. CDR3 length: 19 amino acids. J was trimmed by 0 bases and V by 4 bases; bases with no gene match: 13. Germline V CDR1 and CDR2: LNHDA, SQIVND (reference sequence). The chain's CDR3 is CASSTLSGGLNSNTGELFF. The CDR3 DNA is TGTGCCAGTAGTACACTAAGCGGGGGTTTAAACTCGAACACCGGGGAGCTGTTTTTT.

This clone was detected only a few times. The rearrangement links TRBV4-1 to TRBJ1-5; 7 nucleotides agree with TRBD1. The CDR3 runs 17 residues. The germline CDR1 and CDR2 sequences are MGHRA and YSYEKL. With 4 bases clipped from V and 6 bases from J, the junction kept 15 bases outside the gene matches. The CDR3 sequence: CASSLEQGRGHVQPQHF. The CDR3 DNA follows: TGCGCCAGCAGCCTTGAACAAGGAAGGGGGCATGTTCAGCCCCAGCATTTT.

V and J are TRBV30 and TRBJ1-6; maybe TRBD1 (5 bases). V gave up 3 bases and J gave up 0 bases, with 15 bases separating them. The CDR3 is made up of 17 amino acids. Germline V CDR1 and CDR2: GTSNPN, SVGIG (reference sequence). CDR3 DNA sequence: TGTGCCTGGAGGTGGCGCGAGGGGAGCTCCTATAATTCACCCCTCCACTTT. As protein: CAWRWREGSSYNSPLHF. The full variable domain, rest sourced from reference TRBV30 and TRBJ1-6, is SQTIHQWPATLVQPVGSPLSLECTVEGTSNPNLYWYRQAAGRGLQLLFYSVGIGQISSEVPQNLSASRPQDRQFILSSKKLLLSDSGFYLCAWRWREGSSYNSPLHFGNGTRLTVT.

CDR3 coding DNA: TGTGCCTGGGCACGCAATCTAGCAGACAATGAGCAGTTCTTC. Its protein product is CAWARNLADNEQFF. This chain links TRBV30 with TRBJ2-1; D perhaps matches TRBD2 (5 bases). The V and J ends lost 5 bases and 5 bases respectively, with 16 bases between them. This CDR3 is 14 amino acids long. Looked up from germline, CDR1 is GTSNPN and CDR2 is SVGIG (reference sequence).

J is TRBJ2-1 and V is TRBV30; D unclear. The V end was cut by 3 bases, the J end by 1 base, with 13 bases between. Germline values: CDR1 GTSNPN, CDR2 SVGIG (reference sequence). The CDR3 is 15 residues long. The CDR3 sequence: CAWSPSGISYNEQFF. CDR3 bases: TGTGCCTGGAGCCCCTCAGGAATTTCCTACAATGAGCAGTTCTTC.

This clone was counted only a few times. This chain links TRBV28 with TRBJ2-7, with D perhaps matching TRBD1 (7 bases). The CDR3 covers 16 residues. Germline CDR1 is MDHEN and CDR2 is SYDVKM. Trimming took off 6 bases at V and 2 bases at J, with 20 bases between the two ends. CDR3 in amino acids: CASSPGGLQAPYEQYF. The DNA for the CDR3 is TGTGCCAGCAGCCCAGGGGGACTCCAAGCCCCCTACGAGCAGTACTTC.

This chain joins TRBV29-1 and TRBJ1-2; 10 nucleotides agree with TRBD1. Germline-derived CDR1 and CDR2 are SQVTM and ANQGSEA. This CDR3 comprises 15 residues. V lost 0 bases, J lost 8 bases, and 9 bases stayed unmatched. CDR3 nucleotides: TGCAGCGTTGAAGATCGAGACAGGGGGCTACGGGGCTACACCTTC. It translates to CSVEDRDRGLRGYTF.

The rearrangement links TRBV7-9 to TRBJ2-5, with D possibly called TRBD1 or TRBD2 (5 bases each). There are 16 residues in the CDR3. Germline V lookup: CDR1 SEHNR, CDR2 FQNEAQ (reference sequence). The V end was cut by 4 bases, the J end by 2 bases, with 17 bases between. CDR3 sequence: CASSYDLGTDQETQYF. CDR3 nucleotides: TGTGCCAGCAGCTATGACCTGGGGACGGATCAAGAGACCCAGTACTTC.

V and J are TRBV9 and TRBJ2-3, with a tentative D call TRBD2 (6 bases). The CDR3 loop spans 15 amino acids. CDR1 and CDR2 from the germline V gene are SGDLS and YYNGEE. Trimming removed 4 bases at V and 3 bases at J, with 15 bases between. CDR3 sequence (DNA): TGTGCCAGCAGCATGGGACTCCTAGGGACAGATACGCAGTATTTT. Translating it yields CASSMGLLGTDTQYF.

This clone was observed once. This sequence joins TRBV10-1 and TRBJ2-7; perhaps TRBD1 as D (5 bases). The V gene lost 3 bases and the J gene lost 3 bases, with 12 bases spanning the gap. Germline CDR1 WNHNN, CDR2 SYGVQD (reference sequence). The CDR3 has 14 amino acids. DNA for the CDR3: TGCGCCAGCAGTGAACCAGACAGACACTACGAGCAGTACTTC. Translation gives CASSEPDRHYEQYF.

V usage is TRBV6-5 and J usage is TRBJ1-1; D not certain. Between the trimmed V and J ends, which lost 6 bases and 5 bases, there was a span of 10 bases. The CDR3 is 12 amino acids. The V gene's germline CDR1 is MNHEY and CDR2 SVGAGI. The CDR3 sequence: CASSLVGTEAFF. In DNA, the CDR3 is TGTGCCAGCAGCCTGGTGGGAACTGAAGCTTTCTTT.